This entry lists 16 T cell receptor beta chains sequenced from one sample in a study of Graves' ophthalmopathy and Graves' hyperthyroidism. The authors amplified TCR beta CDR3 regions, and they did so from RNA transcripts for repertoire sequencing. HTBI-primed first-round RT-PCR preceded second-round multiplex PCR. In TCRdb, the multiplex PCR reads were re-called with MiXCR into one record per CDR3 protein. The table lists 150,000 to 200,000 distinct CDR3 sequences, approximately 40% of them singletons, with around 9.3% in the top ten. The specimen sequenced was peripheral blood. These TCRs come from a man aged 25 to 45 with Graves' ophthalmopathy.

The chain joins TRBV12-3 or TRBV12-4 to TRBJ2-7, with a tentative D call TRBD2 (5 bases). V gave up 7 bases and J gave up 3 bases, with 13 bases separating them. The CDR3 totals 13 residues. CDR3 sequence reads: CASTPGLVYEQYF. The CDR3 nucleotides read TGTGCCAGCACCCCGGGATTAGTCTACGAGCAGTACTTC.

This clonotype showed up many times. The V and J genes are TRBV19 and TRBJ2-4; D remains unclear. The germline V gene has CDR1 LNHDA and CDR2 SQIVND (reference sequence). This CDR3 has 13 residues. The ends were cut back, 4 bases at V and 2 bases at J, with 6 bases in the middle. CDR3 sequence (DNA): TGTGCCAGTAGTAACCCTCCCAAAAACATTCAGTACTTC. Protein product: CASSNPPKNIQYF.

The V call is TRBV7-9, the J call TRBJ2-4; possibly TRBD2 for D (5 bases). Per germline, CDR1 SEHNR and CDR2 FQNEAQ (reference sequence). The CDR3 is 12 amino acids. V was pared by 5 bases and J by 6 bases, with 8 bases between. Written as DNA, the CDR3 is TGTGCCAGCAGCCCCGCGGGAAACATTCAGTACTTC. Its translation is CASSPAGNIQYF.

The table lists this clonotype with many counts. This chain joins TRBV11-2 and TRBJ2-7, with 7 positions matching TRBD2. The CDR3 loop spans 14 amino acids. Per the germline V gene, CDR1 is SGHAT and CDR2 is FQNNGV. V was clipped by 1 base and J by 7 bases; unmatched bases: 7. CDR3 coding DNA: TGTGCCAGCAGCTTAGTGGGGGGGAGAAGGGAGCAGTACTTC. Protein: CASSLVGGRREQYF.

V is TRBV28 and J is TRBJ2-2, with 7 bases identical to TRBD1. Unmatched junction bases numbered 13, after V lost 8 bases and J lost 7 bases. The CDR3 consists of 15 residues. Germline-derived CDR1 and CDR2 are MDHEN and SYDVKM. The CDR3 DNA reads TGTGCCAGCGGCACGGACAGGCATTTCGGCGGGGAGCTGTTTTTT. This encodes CASGTDRHFGGELFF.

The V and J genes are TRBV6-2 or TRBV6-3 and TRBJ2-5; D possibly matches TRBD1 or TRBD2 (5 bases each). The CDR3 has 14 residues. Trimming left V 4 bases short and J 3 bases short, with 12 bases between. Germline V lookup: CDR1 MNHEY, CDR2 SVGEGT. As DNA, the CDR3 is TGTGCCAGCAGTTCGGGACCAGCTGAAGAGACCCAGTACTTC. This gives the protein CASSSGPAEETQYF.

This clonotype appeared once. This chain links TRBV20-1 with TRBJ2-5; perhaps TRBD1 as D (5 bases). Per germline, CDR1 DFQATT and CDR2 SNEGSKA (reference sequence). The ends were cut back, 0 bases at V and 4 bases at J, with 6 bases in the middle. The CDR3 sequence is 12 residues long. The CDR3 region has the DNA TGCAGTGCTAGAGACAGGGTAGAGACCCAGTACTTC. Amino acids: CSARDRVETQYF.

This clonotype was detected ten times or more. The rearrangement joins TRBV6-1 to TRBJ1-2; possible D gene TRBD1, 6 bases. V was trimmed by 1 base and J by 8 bases, leaving 26 bases between them. Per the germline V gene, CDR1 is MNHNS and CDR2 is SASEGT. The CDR3 has 18 residues. This CDR3 is CASSEGPYRARHGGGYTF. For the CDR3, the DNA is TGTGCCAGCAGTGAAGGACCCTACAGGGCGAGGCACGGGGGCGGCTACACCTTC.

The chain couples TRBV6-4 to TRBJ2-2; D is possibly TRBD2 (5 bases). CDR3 length: 13 amino acids. Germline V CDR1 and CDR2: MRHNA, SNTAGT. The V gene lost 2 bases and the J gene lost 7 bases, with 8 bases spanning the gap. CDR3 residues: CASSDGESGELFF. The CDR3 region has the DNA TGTGCCAGCAGTGACGGGGAGAGCGGGGAGCTGTTTTTT.

This clonotype occurred once. The chain uses TRBV5-1 and TRBJ2-4; 8 bases are a match to TRBD1. Germline V gene data show CDR1 as SGHRS and CDR2 as YFSETQ. This CDR3 has 17 amino acids. V dropped 3 bases and J dropped 0; count of bases not matched to a gene: 8. The DNA for the CDR3 is TGCGCCAGCAGCTCAGGACAGGGCGATTCAGCCAAAAACATTCAGTACTTC. Amino acid sequence: CASSSGQGDSAKNIQYF.

The CDR3 spells CASSSPGQGNEQYF. The CDR3 region has the DNA TGTGCCAGCAGCTCGCCGGGACAGGGGAACGAGCAGTACTTC. The chain is built from TRBV7-2 and TRBJ2-7; 10 positions match TRBD1. From germline, CDR1 is SGHTA and CDR2 FQGNSA. This CDR3 spans 14 amino acids. V lost 4 bases to trimming and J lost 5 bases; unmatched junction nucleotides: 5.

This clonotype was counted at least ten times. The chain is built from TRBV12-3 or TRBV12-4 and TRBJ2-7, with no clear D. The ends were cut back, 5 bases at V and 0 bases at J, with 5 bases in the middle. The CDR3 is made up of 12 amino acids. The CDR3 protein is CASSLISYEQYF. The CDR3 bases are TGTGCCAGCAGTCTTATCTCCTACGAGCAGTACTTC.

This clonotype was recorded many times. The chain joins TRBV12-3 or TRBV12-4 to TRBJ2-5; TRBD1 might be the D (6 bases). The CDR3 loop spans 13 amino acids. Trimming took 8 bases from V and 2 from J, leaving 12 bases between them. This CDR3 is CASGGWDQETQYF. The CDR3 region has the DNA TGTGCCAGCGGGGGCTGGGATCAAGAGACCCAGTACTTC.

The chain is built from TRBV6-2 or TRBV6-3 and TRBJ1-6, with D hard to call. CDR3 length: 16 residues. V was cut by 8 bases and J by 8 bases, with 22 bases left in between. Per the germline V gene, CDR1 is MNHEY and CDR2 is SVGEGT. The CDR3 loop reads CASCPGGWRADSPLHF. In DNA, the CDR3 is TGTGCCAGCTGCCCCGGCGGGTGGAGAGCGGATTCACCCCTCCACTTT.

The chain combines TRBV5-1 with TRBJ1-1; D gene unclear. CDR3 length equals 13 residues. Trimming stripped 4 bases from V and 3 bases from J, with 10 bases between. Per germline, CDR1 SGHRS and CDR2 YFSETQ. CDR3 coding DNA: TGCGCCAGCAGCCCAAGTTCTGACACTGAAGCTTTCTTT. This sequence encodes CASSPSSDTEAFF.

This clonotype was picked up many times. The rearrangement uses TRBV6-1 and TRBJ2-2; 11 bases match TRBD2. The germline V gene encodes CDR1 MNHNS and CDR2 SASEGT. The CDR3 is 15 residues long. J lost 5 bases, V lost 5 bases, and 4 bases had no gene match. The CDR3 region has the DNA TGTGCCAGCAGTAGACTAGCGGGGTTTACCGGGGAGCTGTTTTTT. Its protein product is CASSRLAGFTGELFF.